These 19 T cell receptor beta chains came from one sample sequenced in a study of neurological immune-mediated disorders. Via MiXCR, TCRdb re-called the 5' RACE reads, giving one row per CDR3 protein. The sample holds around 18,000 distinct CDR3 sequences, 27% seen once. Sequencing was carried out using PBMCs. These receptors all stem from a man over 45 with HTLV-1-associated myelopathy (HAM/TSP).

Many counts were recorded for this clonotype. The chain has TRBV7-9 and TRBJ1-3; D is ambiguous. Trimming cost V 1 base and J 0 bases, with 13 bases left between them. This CDR3 is built from 17 residues. The germline gives CDR1 SEHNR, CDR2 FQNEAQ (reference sequence). The chain's CDR3 is CASSLGSGTSSGNTIYF. As DNA, the CDR3 is TGTGCCAGCAGCTTAGGTTCCGGCACCAGCTCTGGAAACACCATATATTTT.

The gene calls are TRBV20-1 and TRBJ1-6; D not certain. Germline-derived CDR1 and CDR2 are DFQATT and SNEGSKA (reference sequence). V was pared by 5 bases and J by 8 bases, with 13 bases between. The CDR3 is 13 amino acids. The CDR3 bases are TGCAGTGCTCCAGAACTTAGTGATTCACCCCTCCACTTT. This translates into CSAPELSDSPLHF.

The chain couples TRBV18 to TRBJ1-4; weak D call: TRBD1 (5 bases). Trimming cost V 1 base and J 5 bases, with 11 bases left between them. Germline values: CDR1 KGHSH, CDR2 LQKENI. The CDR3 has 15 amino acids. The CDR3 sequence is CASSPRSGLNEKLFF. CDR3 in DNA: TGTGCCAGCTCACCACGGTCGGGACTGAATGAAAAACTGTTTTTT.

This clonotype was seen a few times. The CDR3 DNA is TGCAGCGTTGAACCAGGCCTCGGCAGGTGGAACAATGAGCAGTTCTTC. This gives the protein CSVEPGLGRWNNEQFF. The chain carries TRBV29-1 and TRBJ2-1; D uncertain. The germline V gene has CDR1 SQVTM and CDR2 ANQGSEA. V was trimmed by 2 bases and J by 5 bases, leaving 19 bases between them. The CDR3 is made up of 16 amino acids.

This clonotype turned up a few times. V usage is TRBV20-1 and J usage is TRBJ1-5; TRBD1 aligns across 8 bases. Per germline, CDR1 DFQATT and CDR2 SNEGSKA (reference sequence). The J segment lost 0 bases and the V segment lost 3 bases, leaving 10 bases of the junction unmatched. The CDR3 length is 17 residues. This CDR3 is CSARDLTGAGSNQPQHF. CDR3 bases: TGCAGTGCTAGGGACTTGACAGGGGCGGGTAGCAATCAGCCCCAGCATTTT.

Only a few counts were recorded for this clonotype. V is TRBV20-1 and J is TRBJ2-2, with TRBD1 identical over 12 bases. The V and J ends lost 4 bases and 5 bases, in that order; junction bases with no gene match: 8. CDR1 is DFQATT, CDR2 SNEGSKA, per germline (reference sequence). The CDR3 extends over 16 amino acids. In DNA form, the CDR3 reads TGCAGTGCTAATTTCCCGGGACAGGGGGCAACCGGGGAGCTGTTTTTT. It yields the protein CSANFPGQGATGELFF.

The rearrangement joins TRBV2 to TRBJ2-5; D call uncertain. This CDR3 is 12 amino acids long. Trimming stripped 8 bases from V and 2 bases from J, with 9 bases between. Germline V lookup: CDR1 SNHLY, CDR2 FYNNEI. This chain's CDR3 is CASGHLQETQYF. In nucleotides, the CDR3 is TGTGCCAGCGGCCACTTACAAGAGACCCAGTACTTC.

V and J are TRBV4-1 and TRBJ1-4; D remains unclear. V lost 4 bases and J lost 3, with 12 bases in between. Germline-derived CDR1 and CDR2 are MGHRA and YSYEKL. The CDR3 is 15 amino acids. The CDR3 protein is CASSPYSGPNEKLFF. CDR3 DNA: TGCGCCAGCAGCCCCTATAGCGGGCCTAATGAAAAACTGTTTTTT.

This clonotype is labeled medium-sized. This chain links TRBV20-1 with TRBJ1-1, with 9 bases lining up with TRBD1. CDR1 and CDR2 (germline): DFQATT, SNEGSKA (reference sequence). The CDR3 consists of 12 residues. CDR3 amino acids: CIPGTGKTEAFF. The CDR3 DNA is TGCATTCCCGGGACAGGGAAGACTGAAGCTTTCTTT.

This clonotype has at least ten counts. The chain couples TRBV6-6 to TRBJ2-2; D is unresolved. V was trimmed by 5 bases and J by 1 base, leaving 14 bases between them. CDR3 length: 16 residues. Germline CDR1 is MNHNY and CDR2 is SVGAGI (reference sequence). The CDR3 sequence is CASSTRNSENTGELFF. CDR3 nucleotide sequence: TGTGCCAGCAGTACCCGAAATTCGGAGAACACCGGGGAGCTGTTTTTT.

This chain links TRBV4-3 with TRBJ2-2, with unresolved D. The CDR3 runs to 16 residues. The germline CDR1 and CDR2 sequences are LGHNA and YSLEER. Trimming pared 0 bases from V and 3 bases from J, leaving 11 bases between. The CDR3 region is CASSQELRQDTGELFF. DNA of the CDR3: TGCGCCAGCAGCCAAGAGTTGCGGCAGGACACCGGGGAGCTGTTTTTT.

This sequence joins TRBV7-2 and TRBJ1-2; 10 nucleotides align to TRBD1. Germline V CDR1 and CDR2: SGHTA, FQGNSA. V gave up 4 bases and J gave up 3 bases; unmatched junction bases: 5. The CDR3 sequence is 15 residues long. The CDR3 DNA reads TGTGCCAGCAGCTCGGTGGGGACAGGGGACTATGGCTACACCTTC. This translates into CASSSVGTGDYGYTF. Full variable domain (remainder filled in from reference TRBV7-2 and TRBJ1-2): GAGVSQSPSNKVTEKGKDVELRCDPISGHTALYWYRQSLGQGLEFLIYFQGNSAPDKSGLPSDRFSAERTGGSVSTLTIQRTQQEDSAVYLCASSSVGTGDYGYTFGSGTRLTVV.

In this sample, this clonotype turned up many times. The chain is built from TRBV7-6 and TRBJ1-4; the match to TRBD1 covers 7 bases. This CDR3 spans 14 amino acids. V was pared by 5 bases and J by 9 bases, with 9 bases of the junction left unmatched. Per the germline V gene, CDR1 is SGHVS and CDR2 is FNYEAQ. This CDR3 is CASSPGGGPKKLFF. Written as DNA, the CDR3 is TGTGCCAGCAGCCCTGGAGGGGGCCCGAAAAAACTGTTTTTT.

Within the sample, this clonotype is medium-sized. The genes are TRBV20-1 and TRBJ1-5; D is undetermined. There are 12 residues in the CDR3. Germline CDR1 and CDR2: DFQATT and SNEGSKA (reference sequence). The DNA of the CDR3 is TGCACCGCCGGAATTGGCAATCAGCCCCAGCATTTT. This sequence encodes CTAGIGNQPQHF.

V usage is TRBV20-1 and J usage is TRBJ1-2; 7 positions agree with TRBD1. The CDR3 spans 13 residues. Germline lookup yields CDR1 DFQATT and CDR2 SNEGSKA (reference sequence). The trim removed 6 bases at V and 3 bases at J, leaving 7 bases unmatched. The CDR3 nucleotides are TGCAGTGCCCATGGACAGGCGGACTATGGCTACACCTTC. Translating gives CSAHGQADYGYTF.

The rearrangement links TRBV28 to TRBJ2-1, with a possible D match to TRBD1 (6 bases). The CDR3 extends over 12 amino acids. Germline-derived CDR1 and CDR2 are MDHEN and SYDVKM. CDR3 nucleotide sequence: TGTGCAACGGACAGATACTACAATGAGCAGTTCTTC. It translates to CATDRYYNEQFF.

This clonotype has just a few counts. The genes are TRBV25-1 and TRBJ2-5; TRBD2 aligns across 12 bases. The germline gives CDR1 MGHDK, CDR2 SYGVNS. Trimming cost V 8 bases and J 4 bases; bases outside gene matches: 5. CDR3 length: 14 residues. The CDR3 region has the DNA TGTGCCAGCGATAAGGGACTAGCGGGAGAGACCCAGTACTTC. Translating gives CASDKGLAGETQYF. Using reference TRBV25-1 and TRBJ2-5 for the parts outside the CDR3, the full variable domain is EADIYQTPRYLVIGTGKKITLECSQTMGHDKMYWYQQDPGMELHLIHYSYGVNSTEKGDLSSESTVSRIRTEHFPLTLESARPSHTSQYLCASDKGLAGETQYFGPGTRLLVL.

The rearrangement uses TRBV7-9 and TRBJ2-7; perhaps TRBD1 as D (6 bases). This CDR3 contains 15 residues. Trimming left V 6 bases short and J 0 bases short, with 15 bases between. Germline loops: CDR1 SEHNR, CDR2 FQNEAQ (reference sequence). The CDR3, as DNA: TGTGCCAGCAGTCCCGACAGGAAGAGCTCCTACGAGCAGTACTTC. Translating gives CASSPDRKSSYEQYF.

This clonotype was counted a few times. The J gene is TRBJ2-1, the V gene TRBV20-1; tentatively, D is TRBD2 (6 bases). Germline CDR1 DFQATT, CDR2 SNEGSKA (reference sequence). The CDR3 extends over 14 amino acids. Between the trimmed V and J ends, which lost 6 bases and 7 bases, there was a span of 19 bases. CDR3 sequence (DNA): TGCAGTGCGGCCTCAGGGACTGCCATAAATGAGCAGTTCTTC. This gives the protein CSAASGTAINEQFF.